The clone carrying this T cell receptor beta chain was picked up one time. Antigen: not known. This CDR3 region has 14 residues. Per the germline V gene, CDR1 is SGHRS and CDR2 is YFSETQ. After removal of 4 bases from V and 2 bases from J, the junction contained 5 bases not matched to a gene. The data derive from a study of radiotherapy plus CTLA-4 blockade in lung cancer. Libraries were prepared by immunoSEQ multiplex PCR; TCRdb keeps only in-frame clonotypes and omits some of them. The data show 70,000 to 90,000 clones, with about 78% seen just once and roughly 20% held by the top ten. Findings and limits, study-wide: Among blood TCR repertoires after radiotherapy plus ipilimumab, tumor-derived clones expanded. The authors reported that early blood T cell clone dynamics, with interferon-beta, best predicted response.

The TCR comes from a human donor with non-small cell lung cancer whose response to radiotherapy plus ipilimumab could not be evaluated. Some clones in this sample may be carry-over from other donors' samples. The chain couples TRBV5-1 to TRBJ2-7, with 8 bases that match TRBD1. The material was peripheral blood, obtained from a patient treated with radiotherapy plus ipilimumab. This chain's CDR3 is CASSPTTGAYEQYF. CDR3 DNA sequence: TGCGCCAGCAGCCCGACGACAGGGGCCTACGAGCAGTACTTC.